Presented here are 28 T cell receptor beta chains from one specimen sequenced in a study of blood T cell repertoires in COVID-19. Sequencing was performed with immunoSEQ multiplex PCR; in TCRdb, only in-frame clones are kept and a portion is missing. Altogether about 220,000 clones are present, about 80% being singletons, with the ten largest covering about 1.3%. Sequences were obtained from PBMCs or T cells enriched from blood (not recorded which). These receptors all come from a middle-aged woman with acute COVID-19.

The V and J genes are TRBV12-5 and TRBJ2-3; a weak D match, TRBD2 (6 bases). CDR3 length equals 15 residues. The germline CDR1 and CDR2 sequences are LGHNT and FRNRAP. V shed 4 bases and J shed 0 bases, with 11 bases lying between them. The CDR3 region has the DNA TGTGCTAGTGGTTGGGGGACTGGTAGCACAGATACGCAGTATTTT. Its protein product is CASGWGTGSTDTQYF.

The chain recombines TRBV29-1 with TRBJ2-1, with 7 bases lining up with TRBD1. This CDR3 region has 13 residues. Germline CDR1 SQVTM, CDR2 ANQGSEA. The J segment lost 3 bases and the V segment lost 6 bases, leaving 5 bases of the junction unmatched. The CDR3 loop reads CSVQTGSYNEQFF. Here the CDR3 DNA reads TGCAGCGTGCAGACAGGGAGCTACAATGAGCAGTTCTTC.

In this sample, this clone turned up a few times. This chain connects TRBV7-3 to TRBJ1-1, with 8 bases lining up with TRBD1. The V gene end was trimmed by 5 bases and the J gene end by 5 bases; junction bases not matched to a gene: 7. The CDR3 contains 14 residues. CDR1 SGHTA and CDR2 FQGTGA come from the germline V gene. This chain's CDR3 is CASSPGTGATEAFF. In DNA form, the CDR3 reads TGTGCCAGCAGCCCCGGGACAGGTGCTACTGAAGCTTTCTTT.

V is TRBV5-4 and J is TRBJ2-1, with TRBD2 matching over 8 bases. The CDR3 loop spans 15 amino acids. In germline, CDR1 is SGHNT, CDR2 YYREEE (reference sequence). Trimming cost V 2 bases and J 3 bases; bases outside gene matches: 4. As DNA, the CDR3 is TGTGCCAGCAGCTTCGGTCGGGAGGGCTACAATGAGCAGTTCTTC. Its protein is CASSFGREGYNEQFF.

As concerns this clone: At the DNA level, this CDR3 is encoded by other sequences in the same sample as well. The chain has TRBV7-6 and TRBJ2-1, with TRBD2 identical over 14 bases. This CDR3 is built from 17 residues. V trimming: 5 bases; J trimming: 5 bases; junction bases outside the gene matches: 8. The germline V gene encodes CDR1 SGHVS and CDR2 FNYEAQ. The CDR3 region has the DNA TGTGCCAGCAGCCCCGGACTAGCGGGGGGAGGGGACAATGAGCAGTTCTTC. This gives the protein CASSPGLAGGGDNEQFF.

The chain joins TRBV7-2 to TRBJ2-3, with 7 bases matching TRBD1. Germline CDR1 reads SGHTA; CDR2 reads FQGNSA. Trimming cost V 4 bases and J 5 bases; bases outside gene matches: 12. The CDR3 loop spans 16 amino acids. DNA of the CDR3: TGTGCCAGCAGCTCCGCGATGGGACAGTTCCTAGATACGCAGTATTTT. Amino acid sequence: CASSSAMGQFLDTQYF.

The rearrangement joins TRBV19 to TRBJ1-5; 9 bases line up with TRBD1. Germline-derived CDR1 and CDR2 are LNHDA and SQIVND (reference sequence). J was trimmed by 2 bases and V by 5 bases; bases with no gene match: 4. This CDR3 is 15 amino acids long. DNA of the CDR3: TGTGCCAGTAGTCCGGACAGGGGTGGCAATCAGCCCCAGCATTTT. Translated: CASSPDRGGNQPQHF.

The chain joins TRBV3-1 (or the pseudogene TRBV3-2) to TRBJ1-1; 9 positions agree with TRBD1. The CDR3 covers 16 residues. The germline CDR1 and CDR2 sequences are LGHDT and YNNKEL (reference sequence). With V trimmed by 0 bases and J by 1 base, 3 bases remained unmatched. In nucleotides, the CDR3 is TGTGCCAGCAGCCAAGAGGGGACAGGGACGAACACTGAAGCTTTCTTT. Translating gives CASSQEGTGTNTEAFF.

The rearrangement joins TRBV2 to TRBJ1-2; TRBD1 is a possible D gene (6 bases). CDR1 is SNHLY and CDR2 is FYNNEI in the germline V gene. CDR3 length equals 14 residues. Trimming took 4 bases from V and 5 from J, leaving 14 bases between them. This CDR3 is CASSAGAIGYGYTF. CDR3 coding DNA: TGTGCCAGCAGTGCAGGGGCGATTGGATATGGCTACACCTTC.

This clone has more than one count but fewer than ten. The chain links TRBV7-9 to TRBJ1-5, with 11 bases identical to TRBD1. Germline V gene data show CDR1 as SEHNR and CDR2 as FQNEAQ (reference sequence). The CDR3 runs to 14 residues. The V and J ends lost 3 bases and 10 bases, in that order; junction bases with no gene match: 5. CDR3 residues: CASSFGDRGSPQHF. The CDR3 nucleotides read TGTGCCAGCAGCTTTGGGGACAGGGGGTCACCCCAGCATTTT.

The rearrangement links TRBV27 to TRBJ2-3; possibly TRBD2 for D (5 bases). With 5 bases removed from V and 6 bases from J, the gap between germline ends came to 18 bases. Per germline, CDR1 MNHEY and CDR2 SMNVEV (reference sequence). The CDR3 has 15 amino acids. CDR3 DNA: TGTGCCAGCAGTCTGGACTCCCCGTTTTATGATACGCAGTATTTT. Translation: CASSLDSPFYDTQYF.

This chain connects TRBV30 to TRBJ2-7; no clear D. This CDR3 spans 13 amino acids. Per the germline V gene, CDR1 is GTSNPN and CDR2 is SVGIG (reference sequence). V lost 3 bases to trimming and J lost 1 base, with 10 bases between them. The CDR3 coding sequence is TGTGCCTGGAGCTACCTTTCGTCCTACGAGCAGTACTTC. Amino acids: CAWSYLSSYEQYF.

This rearrangement joins TRBV3-1 (or the pseudogene TRBV3-2) to TRBJ2-5; the match to TRBD2 covers 9 bases. CDR1 is LGHDT and CDR2 is YNNKEL in the germline V gene (reference sequence). The ends lost 8 bases at V and 2 bases at J; junction bases unmatched: 6. CDR3 length: 14 amino acids. CDR3 coding DNA: TGTGCCAGCGGTCTAGCGGGGCCTCAAGAGACCCAGTACTTC. Amino acids: CASGLAGPQETQYF.

The chain recombines TRBV29-1 with TRBJ2-1, with a tentative D call TRBD2 (5 bases). V was shortened by 7 bases and J by 6 bases, with 10 bases between the two germline ends. The CDR3 has 11 residues. Germline V gene sequence: CDR1 SQVTM, CDR2 ANQGSEA. CDR3 sequence reads: CSGGGSNEQFF. In DNA form, the CDR3 reads TGCAGCGGGGGTGGGAGCAATGAGCAGTTCTTC.

Remarks on this clone: Since a much larger clone is just one base distant, this may be a read error. The rearrangement joins TRBV11-2 to TRBJ1-1, with D perhaps TRBD1 (6 bases). The CDR3 is 16 residues long. CDR1 SGHAT and CDR2 FQNNGV come from the germline V gene. The V and J ends lost 7 bases and 2 bases respectively, with 20 bases between them. This chain's CDR3 is CASNSPTGLFNTEAFF. CDR3 sequence (DNA): TGTGCCAGCAACTCACCGACAGGACTCTTTAACACTGAAGCTTTCTTT.

The chain carries TRBV27 and TRBJ2-5; 7 bases fit TRBD2. CDR1 is MNHEY, CDR2 SMNVEV, per germline (reference sequence). The CDR3 runs to 13 residues. V lost 1 base and J lost 5; bases outside the gene matches: 1. The CDR3 spells CASSLLGGETQYF. The CDR3 nucleotides read TGTGCCAGCAGTTTATTGGGGGGGGAGACCCAGTACTTC.

The rearrangement links TRBV28 to TRBJ2-5, with TRBD2 matching over 8 bases. Germline CDR1 and CDR2: MDHEN and SYDVKM. V was pared by 6 bases and J by 4 bases, with 10 bases of the junction left unmatched. The CDR3 is 15 residues long. The CDR3 sequence is CASSKSGLAGETQYF. The CDR3 nucleotides read TGTGCCAGCAGCAAGAGTGGACTAGCTGGAGAGACCCAGTACTTC.

The chain links TRBV27 to TRBJ1-2; 7 nucleotides match TRBD1. With V trimmed by 0 bases and J by 6 bases, 4 bases remained unmatched. The CDR3 has 14 amino acids. In germline, CDR1 is MNHEY, CDR2 SMNVEV (reference sequence). For the CDR3, the DNA is TGTGCCAGCAGTTTATCGAGGGGGCTCAATGGCTACACCTTC. Its protein is CASSLSRGLNGYTF.

The chain is built from TRBV30 and TRBJ1-1; TRBD1 matches 9 bases. The CDR3 runs 11 residues. The ends lost 5 bases at V and 5 bases at J; junction bases unmatched: 0. Per the germline V gene, CDR1 is GTSNPN and CDR2 is SVGIG (reference sequence). The CDR3 region has the DNA TGTGCCTGGGACAGGGGGACTGAAGCTTTCTTT. Its protein product is CAWDRGTEAFF.

The chain uses TRBV6-2 or TRBV6-3 and TRBJ2-7; 11 bases match TRBD2. This CDR3 has 18 residues. Germline trimming cut 6 bases from V and 3 bases from J; bases unmatched to any gene: 16. Germline CDR1 reads MNHEY; CDR2 reads SVGEGT. Here the CDR3 DNA reads TGTGCCAGCAGCTTAGGGTCGGGACTAGCGGTAAAAGTCTACGAGCAGTACTTC. Its translation is CASSLGSGLAVKVYEQYF.

This chain joins TRBV6-2 or TRBV6-3 and TRBJ2-2; tentative D call: TRBD2 (6 bases). Germline CDR1 MNHEY, CDR2 SVGEGT. The CDR3 sequence is 15 residues long. V was pared by 5 bases and J by 2 bases, with 12 bases between. CDR3 in DNA: TGTGCCAGCAGTCCCCCGGGACTCAACACCGGGGAGCTGTTTTTT. Amino acid sequence: CASSPPGLNTGELFF.

The chain has TRBV19 and TRBJ1-2; D is perhaps TRBD1 (5 bases). The CDR3 extends over 15 amino acids. The V gene's germline CDR1 is LNHDA and CDR2 SQIVND (reference sequence). V lost 3 bases and J 0 bases, leaving 11 bases between the germline ends. The CDR3 reads CASSIAQEPNYGYTF. The CDR3 nucleotides read TGTGCCAGTAGTATTGCACAGGAACCTAACTATGGCTACACCTTC.

The chain uses TRBV2 and TRBJ2-7, with a tentative D call TRBD1 (6 bases). The CDR3 is made up of 14 amino acids. Trimming left V 4 bases short and J 4 bases short, with 14 bases between. CDR1 SNHLY and CDR2 FYNNEI come from the germline V gene. The CDR3 nucleotides are TGTGCCAGCAGTGTTAGTCAGGGGCCGTACGAGCAGTACTTC. Its protein product is CASSVSQGPYEQYF.

The rearrangement uses TRBV11-2 and TRBJ1-4; perhaps TRBD1 as D (6 bases). The CDR3 covers 17 residues. The germline CDR1 and CDR2 sequences are SGHAT and FQNNGV. Between the trimmed V and J ends, which lost 5 bases and 2 bases, there was a span of 18 bases. CDR3 loop: CASSTHRVGFTNEKLFF. CDR3 DNA sequence: TGTGCCAGCAGCACGCACAGGGTAGGGTTCACTAATGAAAAACTGTTTTTT.

The table lists this clone with a count of one. The chain uses TRBV19 and TRBJ1-6; 8 bases fit TRBD1. The germline V gene encodes CDR1 LNHDA and CDR2 SQIVND (reference sequence). Losses at the gene ends were 5 bases for V and 7 bases for J; bases not matched to a gene: 7. The CDR3 is 15 amino acids. This chain's CDR3 is CASSAETGENSPLHF. CDR3 bases: TGTGCCAGTAGTGCCGAGACAGGGGAGAATTCACCCCTCCACTTT. The full variable domain, its missing parts supplied by reference TRBV19 and TRBJ1-6, is DGGITQSPKYLFRKEGQNVTLSCEQNLNHDAMYWYRQDPGQGLRLIYYSQIVNDFQKGDIAEGYSVSREKKESFPLTVTSAQKNPTAFYLCASSAETGENSPLHFGNGTRLTVT.

V usage is TRBV19 and J usage is TRBJ1-5, with D possibly TRBD1 on 6 matching bases. CDR1 and CDR2 from the germline V gene are LNHDA and SQIVND (reference sequence). The CDR3 length is 14 residues. V was clipped by 6 bases and J by 4 bases, with 13 bases between them. CDR3 residues: CASSQGFANQPQHF. The CDR3 DNA sequence: TGTGCCAGTAGCCAGGGGTTTGCAAATCAGCCCCAGCATTTT.

The gene calls are TRBV7-9 and TRBJ1-1; D is perhaps TRBD1 (6 bases). This CDR3 is 14 amino acids long. Germline CDR1 is SEHNR and CDR2 is FQNEAQ (reference sequence). V lost 6 bases and J 5 bases, leaving 16 bases between the germline ends. CDR3 sequence: CASRTPGQRTEAFF. The CDR3 bases are TGTGCCAGCAGAACTCCGGGACAAAGGACTGAAGCTTTCTTT.

A single count supports this clone. V and J are TRBV6-5 and TRBJ1-5; 7 nucleotides match TRBD1. Germline V CDR1 and CDR2: MNHEY, SVGAGI. CDR3 length equals 13 residues. V trimming: 6 bases; J trimming: 7 bases; junction bases outside the gene matches: 6. The CDR3, as DNA: TGTGCCAGCAGCCAGACAGGGTACCAGCCCCAGCATTTT. This translates into CASSQTGYQPQHF.